The source of this T cell receptor beta chain is a study of untreated major depressive disorder. The study's findings and limits: Compared with controls, depressed patients showed more TRBV05-01 (Vbeta 5.1) usage in CD4+ T cells.

The germline V and J ends were trimmed by 4 bases and 7 bases, with 26 bases remaining between them. This CDR3 has 17 amino acids. The germline gives CDR1 SEHNR, CDR2 FQNEAQ (reference sequence). Each donor gave about 31 ml of EDTA blood. About this clone: What it binds is not known.

Profiled with immunoSEQ multiplex PCR; TCRdb holds only in-frame clones, not every one. The sample lists around 23,000 clones; 91% were seen once. Sequenced sample: CD4+ T cells from PBMCs. V gene TRBV7-9 combines with J gene TRBJ2-7; perhaps TRBD2 as D (6 bases). This TCR came from a woman between 25 and 40 years old with major depressive disorder. The CDR3 reads CASSSSNTAALAGEQYF. The CDR3 DNA follows: TGTGCCAGCAGCTCATCCAATACGGCGGCGCTGGCGGGGGAGCAGTACTTC.